The rows below give T cell receptor beta chains drawn from one sample of a study of tumor-infiltrating lymphocytes in localized non-small cell lung cancer. Here immunoSEQ multiplex PCR was the method, and the copy in TCRdb shows in-frame clones only, minus some. The data show approximately 9,500 clones, less than 80% seen once. Sample: uninvolved lung tissue not adjacent to the tumor. The receptors here all came from a human donor with non-small cell lung cancer. Each CDR3 is given with its conserved first and last residue. The D gene is left open where the match is weak. Clone size is stated in some rows and not others, as once, few, many or a class when expanded.

TRBV28	TRBD1	.	TRBJ2-1	TGTGCCAGCAGTTTTGGACAGGCCTACAATGAGCAGTTCTTC	CASSFGQAYNEQFF
TRBV6-1	.	once	TRBJ2-5	TGTGCCAGCAGTACGACTTGGGGGCGGGAGACCCAGTACTTC	CASSTTWGRETQYF
TRBV5-1	TRBD1	few	TRBJ2-7	TGCGCCAGCAGCTTGGCGGGGGGACAGGGTCAGGACGAGCAGTACTTC	CASSLAGGQGQDEQYF
TRBV28	TRBD2	.	TRBJ2-5	TGTGCCAGCAGTTTAGAAGGGAGGGCCTTGGAGACCCAGTACTTC	CASSLEGRALETQYF
TRBV19	.	.	TRBJ1-5	TGTGCCAGCCGGGGTGAAGCTCAGCCCCAGCATTTT	CASRGEAQPQHF
TRBV19	.	.	TRBJ1-5	TGTGCCAGGCAGGTACAGGTTCGCAATCAGCCCCAGCATTTT	CARQVQVRNQPQHF
TRBV7-2	.	.	TRBJ2-1	TGTGCCAGCAGCTCCCTCCCGTACTCCTACAATGAGCAGTTCTTC	CASSSLPYSYNEQFF
TRBV9	.	.	TRBJ2-5	TGTGCCAGCAGCGTAGAAGGGGGGTCCCAAGAGACCCAGTACTTC	CASSVEGGSQETQYF
TRBV15	TRBD1	.	TRBJ1-5	TGTGCCACCAGCATGGGACAGGGGGCTTATCAGCCCCAGCATTTT	CATSMGQGAYQPQHF
TRBV7-9	.	.	TRBJ2-1	TGTGCCAGCAGCTCAAAGAGGGGCTCATACTCCGATGAGCAGTTCTTC	CASSSKRGSYSDEQFF
TRBV7-6	.	.	TRBJ2-1	TGTGCCAGCAGCTCCTCACGACTTAGTGAGCAGTTCTTC	CASSSSRLSEQFF
TRBV10-3	TRBD2	.	TRBJ2-1	TGTGCCATCAGTGAGTCCAGGGCGGGAGAAGGAAATGAGCAGTTCTTC	CAISESRAGEGNEQFF
TRBV14	TRBD2	.	TRBJ2-1	TGTGCCAGCAGCCACCGGACTAGCGGGGGTACCTACAATGAGCAGTTCTTC	CASSHRTSGGTYNEQFF
TRBV5-4	.	.	TRBJ1-1	TGTGCCAGCAGCTTGATGATTTCGACCGGGATCGACATGAACACTGAAGCTTTCTTT	CASSLMISTGIDMNTEAFF
TRBV9	TRBD1	.	TRBJ1-2	TGTGCCAGCAGCGTCCGGCCGGGACAGGGGTTCTATGGCTACACCTTC	CASSVRPGQGFYGYTF
TRBV19	.	once	TRBJ1-5	TGTGCCAGTAGTATAGAGGCAGGCTATAGCAATCAGCCCCAGCATTTT	CASSIEAGYSNQPQHF
TRBV10-3	TRBD1	.	TRBJ2-2	TGTGCCATCAGTTCCGACAGGGAAGTCGGGGAGCTGTTTTTT	CAISSDREVGELFF
TRBV4-1	TRBD2	few	TRBJ2-4	TGCGCCAGCAGCCAGTTAGCGGGAGGTGCAACCAAAAACATTCAGTACTTC	CASSQLAGGATKNIQYF
TRBV1	.	.	TRBJ1-5	TGCACCAGCAGCCAAGCGGGGGCAAATCAGCCCCAGCATTTT	CTSSQAGANQPQHF
TRBV6-1	TRBD1	once	TRBJ1-4	TGTGCCAGCAGTGGAGGACAGGGGGCTCACGAAAAACTGTTTTTT	CASSGGQGAHEKLFF
TRBV7-9	.	.	TRBJ1-1	TGTGCCAGCAGCCAAGGGGAACAAAGTAAGAACACTGAAGCTTTCTTT	CASSQGEQSKNTEAFF
TRBV11-3	.	.	TRBJ1-1	TGTGCCAGCAGCCTGGGGGGGAACACTGAAGCTTTCTTT	CASSLGGNTEAFF
TRBV5-1	TRBD1	.	TRBJ2-7	TGCGCCAGCAGCTCCGGACAGGCTACCTACGAGCAGTACTTC	CASSSGQATYEQYF
TRBV25-1	TRBD1	.	TRBJ1-1	TGTGGACCGGGACAGGGAAAAACTGAAGCTTTCTTT	CGPGQGKTEAFF
TRBV5-1	TRBD1	.	TRBJ1-1	TGCGCCAGCAGCTTGATGACAGGGTTGAACACTGAAGCTTTCTTT	CASSLMTGLNTEAFF
TRBV28	TRBD1	.	TRBJ1-2	TGTGCCAGCAGCCGCCTGACAGGGGGAGGGTATGGCTACACCTTC	CASSRLTGGGYGYTF
TRBV5-5	.	.	TRBJ1-1	TGTGCCAGCAGCCTAGGGGGGACCCAAAACACTGAAGCTTTCTTT	CASSLGGTQNTEAFF
TRBV5-1	TRBD2	.	TRBJ2-5	TGCGCCAGCAGCCCGGGAGGGGGTGGAGAGACCCAGTACTTC	CASSPGGGGETQYF
TRBV5-6	TRBD1	few	TRBJ2-1	TGTGCCAGCAGCCACGCAACAGGGGATCGGTACAATGAGCAGTTCTTC	CASSHATGDRYNEQFF
TRBV29-1	TRBD2	.	TRBJ2-3	TGCAGCGTTGAAGATCATAAGCGGGAGGGGACAGATACGCAGTATTTT	CSVEDHKREGTDTQYF
TRBV5-1	.	.	TRBJ2-7	TGCGCCAGCAGCTTGGAACTAGCCACCCACGAGCAGTACTTC	CASSLELATHEQYF
TRBV5-6	.	.	TRBJ2-5	TGTGCCAGCAGCTTGGCCCGGCAGGGGAAAGAGACCCAGTACTTC	CASSLARQGKETQYF
TRBV7-9	.	.	TRBJ1-4	TGTGCCAGCAGCTTAGGTATCGGAAATGAAAAACTGTTTTTT	CASSLGIGNEKLFF
TRBV5-6	TRBD1	.	TRBJ2-5	TGTGCCAGCAGGGATGCAAGACAGGGGGTAACCCAGTACTTC	CASRDARQGVTQYF
TRBV11-2	.	few	TRBJ2-1	TGTGCCAGCAGCTTAATTGGGCAAAATGAGCAGTTCTTC	CASSLIGQNEQFF
TRBV7-9	.	.	TRBJ1-1	TGTGCCAGCAGCCTTGTCGTTGCTGAAGCTTTCTTT	CASSLVVAEAFF
TRBV6-1	.	.	TRBJ2-2	TGTGCCAGCAGTGAATCACCAGACACCGGGGAGCTGTTTTTT	CASSESPDTGELFF
TRBV5-1	.	.	TRBJ1-1	TGCGCCAGCAGCCCTGGGGATAACCGTGAAGCTTTCTTT	CASSPGDNREAFF
TRBV10-3	TRBD2	.	TRBJ2-7	TGTGCCACGCGACTAGCGGGGTACGAGCAGTACTTC	CATRLAGYEQYF
TRBV5-6	.	few	TRBJ1-5	TGTGCCAGCAGCCCGGACCGCGGGACAACCAATCAGCCCCAGCATTTT	CASSPDRGTTNQPQHF
TRBV5-4	.	medium-sized	TRBJ2-1	TGTGCCAGCAGCCCCGGGACTTCTCTGATGGGTGAGCAGTTCTTC	CASSPGTSLMGEQFF
TRBV27	.	.	TRBJ2-5	TGTGCCAGCAGTTTAATGTACGGAGAGACCCAGTACTTC	CASSLMYGETQYF
TRBV6-5	TRBD1	.	TRBJ1-2	TGTGCCAGCAGTCAACAGGGGGGGAGTAACTATGGCTACACCTTC	CASSQQGGSNYGYTF
TRBV5-4	.	.	TRBJ2-5	TGTGCCAGCAGCTTGCCGGAGAGAGAGACCCAGTACTTC	CASSLPERETQYF
TRBV25-1	.	.	TRBJ2-4	TGTGCCAGCAGTGTTAGGGACGAGGGATACATTCAGTACTTC	CASSVRDEGYIQYF
TRBV2	.	.	TRBJ1-2	TGTGCCAGCAGTCAAATATACAGCGACTTC	CASSQIYSDF